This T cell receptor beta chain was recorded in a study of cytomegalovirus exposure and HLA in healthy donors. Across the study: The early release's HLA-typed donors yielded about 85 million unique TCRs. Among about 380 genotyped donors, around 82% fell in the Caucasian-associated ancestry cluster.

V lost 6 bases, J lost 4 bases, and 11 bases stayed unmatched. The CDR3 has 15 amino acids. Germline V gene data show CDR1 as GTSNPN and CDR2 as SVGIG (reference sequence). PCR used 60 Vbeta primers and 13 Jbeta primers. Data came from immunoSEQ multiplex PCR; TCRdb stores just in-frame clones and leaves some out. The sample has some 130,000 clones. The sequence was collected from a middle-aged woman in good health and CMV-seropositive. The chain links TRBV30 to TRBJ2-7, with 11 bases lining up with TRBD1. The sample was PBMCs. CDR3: CACTPRDRGAYEQYF. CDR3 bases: TGTGCCTGTACCCCTCGGGACAGGGGGGCGTACGAGCAGTACTTC.